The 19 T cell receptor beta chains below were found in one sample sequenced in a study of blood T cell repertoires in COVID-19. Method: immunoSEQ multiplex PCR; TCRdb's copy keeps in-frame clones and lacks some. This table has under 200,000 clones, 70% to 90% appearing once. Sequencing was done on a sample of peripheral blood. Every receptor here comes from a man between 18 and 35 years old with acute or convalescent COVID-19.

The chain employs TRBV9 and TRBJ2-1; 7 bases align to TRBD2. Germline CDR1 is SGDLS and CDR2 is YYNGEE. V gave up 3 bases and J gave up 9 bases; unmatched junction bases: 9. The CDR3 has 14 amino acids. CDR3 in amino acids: CASSAKGLVGEQFF. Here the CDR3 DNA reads TGTGCCAGCAGCGCTAAAGGACTAGTCGGTGAGCAGTTCTTC.

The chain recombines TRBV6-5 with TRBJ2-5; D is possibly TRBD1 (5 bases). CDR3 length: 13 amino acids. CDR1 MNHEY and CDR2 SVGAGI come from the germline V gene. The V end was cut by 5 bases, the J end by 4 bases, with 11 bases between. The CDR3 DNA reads TGTGCCAGCAGTCGGCAGGGTCCAGAGACCCAGTACTTC. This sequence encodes CASSRQGPETQYF.

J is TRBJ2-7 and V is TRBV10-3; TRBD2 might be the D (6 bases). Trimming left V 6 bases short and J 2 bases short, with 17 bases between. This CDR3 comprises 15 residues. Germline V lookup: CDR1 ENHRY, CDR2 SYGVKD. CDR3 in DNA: TGTGCCATCAGCGACGGGGGAAAAACCACCTACGAGCAGTACTTC. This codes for CAISDGGKTTYEQYF.

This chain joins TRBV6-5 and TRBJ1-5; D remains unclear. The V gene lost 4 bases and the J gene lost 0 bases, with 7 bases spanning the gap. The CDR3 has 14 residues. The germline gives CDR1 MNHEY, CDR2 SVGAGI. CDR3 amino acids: CASSSTYSNQPQHF. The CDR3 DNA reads TGTGCCAGCAGTTCAACATATAGCAATCAGCCCCAGCATTTT.

CDR3: CASSGGQGKGSPLHF. CDR3 sequence (DNA): TGTGCCAGCAGCGGGGGACAGGGTAAGGGCTCACCCCTCCACTTT. V and J are TRBV11-2 and TRBJ1-6; 9 bases agree with TRBD1. With V trimmed by 5 bases and J by 10 bases, 9 bases remained unmatched. Germline V CDR1 and CDR2: SGHAT, FQNNGV. The CDR3 consists of 15 residues.

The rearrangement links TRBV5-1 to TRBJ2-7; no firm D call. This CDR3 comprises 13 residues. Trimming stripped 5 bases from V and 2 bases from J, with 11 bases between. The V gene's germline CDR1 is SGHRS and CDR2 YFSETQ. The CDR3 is CASRREYPYEQYF. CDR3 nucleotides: TGCGCCAGCAGACGCGAATACCCCTACGAGCAGTACTTC.

This CDR3 is CASSLAGGGNEKLFF. CDR3 nucleotide sequence: TGCGCCAGCAGCTTGGCGGGGGGCGGTAATGAAAAACTGTTTTTT. The rearrangement links TRBV5-1 to TRBJ1-4, with D possibly matching TRBD1 (6 bases). Trimming removed 0 bases from V and 4 bases from J, with 10 bases in between. CDR3 length: 15 amino acids. Per germline, CDR1 SGHRS and CDR2 YFSETQ.

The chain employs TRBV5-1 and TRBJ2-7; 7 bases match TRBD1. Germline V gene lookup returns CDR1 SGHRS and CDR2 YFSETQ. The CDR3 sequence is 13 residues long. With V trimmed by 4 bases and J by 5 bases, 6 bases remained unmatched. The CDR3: CASSPGQINEQYF. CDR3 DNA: TGCGCCAGCAGCCCGGGACAGATCAACGAGCAGTACTTC.

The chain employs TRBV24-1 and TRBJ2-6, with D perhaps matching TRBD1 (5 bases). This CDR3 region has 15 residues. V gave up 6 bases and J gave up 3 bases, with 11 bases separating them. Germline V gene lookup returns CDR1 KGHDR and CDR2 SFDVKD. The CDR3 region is CATSTGSGGANVLTF. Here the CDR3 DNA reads TGTGCCACCAGTACAGGCTCCGGTGGGGCCAACGTCCTGACTTTC.

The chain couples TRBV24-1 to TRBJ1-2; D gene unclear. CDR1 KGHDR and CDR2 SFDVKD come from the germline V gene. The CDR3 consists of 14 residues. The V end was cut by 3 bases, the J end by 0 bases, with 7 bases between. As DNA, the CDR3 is TGTGCCACCAGTGATACAGATGCTAACTATGGCTACACCTTC. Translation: CATSDTDANYGYTF.

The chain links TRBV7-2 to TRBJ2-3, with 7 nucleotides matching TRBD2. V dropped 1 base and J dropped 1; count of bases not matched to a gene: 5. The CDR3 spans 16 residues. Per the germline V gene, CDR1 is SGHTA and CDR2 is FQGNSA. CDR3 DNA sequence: TGTGCCAGCAGCTTAGTTCGACGGGGGGGCACAGATACGCAGTATTTT. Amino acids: CASSLVRRGGTDTQYF.

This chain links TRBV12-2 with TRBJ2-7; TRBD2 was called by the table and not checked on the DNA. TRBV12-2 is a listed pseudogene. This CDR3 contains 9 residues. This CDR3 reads CDSPYEQYV. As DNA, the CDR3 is TGTGACTCTCCCTACGAGCAGTACGTC.

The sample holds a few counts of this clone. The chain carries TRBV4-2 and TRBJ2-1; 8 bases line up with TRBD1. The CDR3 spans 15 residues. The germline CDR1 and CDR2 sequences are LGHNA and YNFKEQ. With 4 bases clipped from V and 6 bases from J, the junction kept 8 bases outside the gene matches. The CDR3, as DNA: TGTGCCAGCAGCCCGGCCCAACAGGGGGGCAATGAGCAGTTCTTC. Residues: CASSPAQQGGNEQFF.

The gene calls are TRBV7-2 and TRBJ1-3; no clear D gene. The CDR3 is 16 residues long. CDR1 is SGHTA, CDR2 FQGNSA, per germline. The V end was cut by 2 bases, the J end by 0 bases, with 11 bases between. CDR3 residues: CASSLRLESSGNTIYF. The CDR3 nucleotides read TGTGCCAGCAGCTTAAGACTGGAGAGCTCTGGAAACACCATATATTTT.

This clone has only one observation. The CDR3 sequence: CASSLPIQGIQYF. CDR3 DNA: TGTGCCAGCAGTTTACCGATCCAGGGTATTCAGTACTTC. This chain connects TRBV6-5 to TRBJ2-4, with D tentatively TRBD1 (5 bases). Per the germline V gene, CDR1 is MNHEY and CDR2 is SVGAGI. Trimming shortened V by 4 bases and J by 10 bases, and 14 bases separated the two germline ends. The CDR3 extends over 13 amino acids.

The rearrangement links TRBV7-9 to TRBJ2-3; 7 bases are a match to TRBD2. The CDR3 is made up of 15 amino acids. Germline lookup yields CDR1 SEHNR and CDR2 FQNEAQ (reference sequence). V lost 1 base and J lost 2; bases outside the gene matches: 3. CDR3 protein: CASSLGGLTTDTQYF. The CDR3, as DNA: TGTGCCAGCAGCTTAGGGGGACTAACCACAGATACGCAGTATTTT.

The CDR3 region has the DNA TGTGCCAGCAGCTTATTCAGGACAGGGGGGTACGAGCAGTACTTC. Its translation is CASSLFRTGGYEQYF. The chain links TRBV11-2 to TRBJ2-7; 10 nucleotides line up with TRBD1. CDR1 is SGHAT, CDR2 FQNNGV, per germline. Trimming at V came to 2 bases and at J to 4 bases, leaving 5 bases not matched to a gene. The CDR3 covers 15 residues.

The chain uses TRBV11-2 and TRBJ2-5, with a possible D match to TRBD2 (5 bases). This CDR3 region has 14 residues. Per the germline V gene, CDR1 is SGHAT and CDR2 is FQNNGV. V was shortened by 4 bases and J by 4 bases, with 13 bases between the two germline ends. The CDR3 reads CASSSDLGVETQYF. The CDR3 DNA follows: TGTGCCAGCAGCTCGGACCTCGGGGTAGAGACCCAGTACTTC.

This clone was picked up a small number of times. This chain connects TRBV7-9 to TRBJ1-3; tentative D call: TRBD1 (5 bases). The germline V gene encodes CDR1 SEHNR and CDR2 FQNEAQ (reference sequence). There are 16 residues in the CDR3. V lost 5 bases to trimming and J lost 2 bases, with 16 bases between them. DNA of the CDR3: TGTGCCAGCAGCCCCCGACGACAGACAGCTGGAAACACCATATATTTT. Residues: CASSPRRQTAGNTIYF.